Given below is one TCR beta chain in context. No antigen is known for it. This entry belongs to a study of cytomegalovirus exposure and HLA in healthy donors. CDR3 size: 16 residues. Trimming shortened V by 4 bases and J by 4 bases, and 17 bases separated the two germline ends. Germline CDR1 LNHDA, CDR2 SQIVND (reference sequence). Study-wide results and limits: The classifier, whose performance was assessed in both the original and validation cohorts, reportedly diagnosed cytomegalovirus status with high specificity and sensitivity. The tendency of first-cohort TCR clusters to co-occur in the 120 validation repertoires was identified by a subsequent analysis.

The repertoire was sequenced with immunoSEQ multiplex PCR; TCRdb's copy has only in-frame clones and lacks some. The sample lists about 160,000 clones; approximately 90% were seen once. The source is a man between 18 and 35 years old in good health and CMV-seronegative. Sequencing was performed on PBMCs. The rearrangement joins TRBV19 to TRBJ2-1, with D possibly TRBD2 on 6 matching bases. The CDR3: CASSTPAGGIYNEQFF. The CDR3 DNA follows: TGTGCCAGTAGTACCCCCGCGGGCGGGATTTACAATGAGCAGTTCTTC.